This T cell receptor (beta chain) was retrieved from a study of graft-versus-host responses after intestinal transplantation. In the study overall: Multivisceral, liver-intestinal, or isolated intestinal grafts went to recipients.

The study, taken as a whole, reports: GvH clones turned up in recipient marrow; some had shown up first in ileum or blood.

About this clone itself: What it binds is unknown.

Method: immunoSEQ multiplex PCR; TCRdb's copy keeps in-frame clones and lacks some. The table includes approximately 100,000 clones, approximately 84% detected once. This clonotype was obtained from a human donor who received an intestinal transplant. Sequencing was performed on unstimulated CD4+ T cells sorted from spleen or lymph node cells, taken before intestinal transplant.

This CDR3 is CASAPKRLSYNEQFF. The CDR3 DNA sequence: TGTGCCAGTGCCCCTAAACGTCTCTCCTACAATGAGCAGTTCTTC. The chain couples TRBV19 to TRBJ2-1; D remains unclear. CDR1 and CDR2 (germline): LNHDA, SQIVND (reference sequence). The CDR3 spans 15 residues. The V and J ends lost 8 bases and 0 bases respectively, with 14 bases between them. Full variable domain (rest looked up from reference TRBV19 and TRBJ2-1): DGGITQSPKYLFRKEGQNVTLSCEQNLNHDAMYWYRQDPGQGLRLIYYSQIVNDFQKGDIAEGYSVSREKKESFPLTVTSAQKNPTAFYLCASAPKRLSYNEQFFGPGTRLTVL.